One and the same sample provided the 7 T cell receptor beta chains below, sequenced in a study of shared clonotypes between healthy human individuals. This table comes from immunoSEQ multiplex PCR, and its TCRdb copy is limited to in-frame clones, with some not included. The sample holds some 480,000 clones, approximately 79% seen once. Sequenced: PBMCs. These receptors originate from a woman aged 35 to 49 in good health. Some clones in this sample may be carry-over from other donors' samples.

Many counts were recorded for this clone. The gene calls are TRBV6-1 and TRBJ2-1, with 8 bases identical to TRBD1. V trimming: 2 bases; J trimming: 3 bases; junction bases outside the gene matches: 6. Germline V CDR1 and CDR2: MNHNS, SASEGT. This CDR3 has 16 residues. The CDR3 nucleotides are TGTGCCAGCAGTGAATACGGGACAGGTTTCTACAATGAGCAGTTCTTC. Amino acids: CASSEYGTGFYNEQFF.

In this sample, this clone turned up once. The chain links TRBV19 to TRBJ2-7, with D unresolved. CDR3 length: 14 residues. In germline, CDR1 is LNHDA, CDR2 SQIVND (reference sequence). V was shortened by 6 bases and J by 2 bases, with 14 bases between the two germline ends. CDR3 loop: CASSPRVGAYEQYF. The CDR3 coding sequence is TGTGCCAGTAGCCCCCGGGTCGGAGCCTACGAGCAGTACTTC.

The CDR3 nucleotides read TGCGCCAGCAGCCCGCGACAGGGGGCTTGGACCGGGGAGCTGTTTTTT. This gives the protein CASSPRQGAWTGELFF. V is TRBV4-1 and J is TRBJ2-2, with 10 bases aligning to TRBD1. V dropped 4 bases and J dropped 5; count of bases not matched to a gene: 7. The germline CDR1 and CDR2 sequences are MGHRA and YSYEKL. The CDR3 has 16 amino acids.

On this clone: A read error may account for a junction end that differs from germline. This chain links TRBV29-1 with TRBJ1-2; D might be TRBD1 (5 bases). Germline-derived CDR1 and CDR2 are SQVTM and ANQGSEA. There are 13 residues in the CDR3. The CDR3 loop reads CSVMVWDRYGYTF. The CDR3 nucleotides are TGCAGCGTTATGGTCTGGGACCGCTATGGGTACACCTTC.

A single count supports this clone. The chain joins TRBV6-5 to TRBJ1-1; 8 nucleotides match TRBD1. Germline CDR1 reads MNHEY; CDR2 reads SVGAGI. Unmatched junction bases numbered 7, after V lost 4 bases and J lost 3 bases. This CDR3 has 15 residues. CDR3 sequence reads: CASSSPGQGDTEAFF. CDR3 DNA: TGTGCCAGCAGTTCCCCTGGACAGGGAGACACTGAAGCTTTCTTT.

The rearrangement links TRBV5-1 to TRBJ2-5, with 12 nucleotides matching TRBD2. CDR3 length: 15 residues. V lost 4 bases and J lost 4; bases outside the gene matches: 5. CDR1 SGHRS and CDR2 YFSETQ come from the germline V gene. The CDR3 bases are TGCGCCAGCAGCCCCTCACTAGCGGGGGGAGAGACCCAGTACTTC. Protein: CASSPSLAGGETQYF.

CDR3 sequence (DNA): TGTGCCAGCAGTGAATGGCAGGGGGGTGAAAAACTGTTTTTT. It encodes CASSEWQGGEKLFF. The chain recombines TRBV6-1 with TRBJ1-4; 7 nucleotides match TRBD1. Germline CDR1 reads MNHNS; CDR2 reads SASEGT. V trimming: 2 bases; J trimming: 7 bases; junction bases outside the gene matches: 4. CDR3 size: 14 residues.